Below are 27 T cell receptor beta chains sequenced from a single sample in a study of blood T cell repertoires in COVID-19. Method: immunoSEQ multiplex PCR; TCRdb's copy keeps in-frame clones and lacks some. The table has roughly 410,000 clones, roughly 90% seen once; the top ten hold around 1.5%. The sequenced material came from peripheral blood. These receptors originate from a woman aged 40 to 50 with COVID-19, enrolled during active disease.

The chain recombines TRBV19 with TRBJ2-2; no firm D call. Per germline, CDR1 LNHDA and CDR2 SQIVND (reference sequence). V was clipped by 3 bases and J by 7 bases, with 12 bases between them. The CDR3 contains 14 residues. This CDR3 reads CASSIETPGGELFF. The CDR3 DNA reads TGTGCCAGTAGTATTGAGACCCCGGGCGGGGAGCTGTTTTTT.

This chain connects TRBV9 to TRBJ2-1; D ambiguous. Germline CDR1 SGDLS, CDR2 YYNGEE. CDR3 length: 14 residues. V shed 6 bases and J shed 9 bases, with 19 bases lying between them. The CDR3 DNA reads as TGTGCCAGCACCCCCGCGGCCTCCCTCGGTGAGCAGTTCTTC. Translating gives CASTPAASLGEQFF.

This clone was recorded once. The chain carries TRBV5-6 and TRBJ1-6, with D perhaps TRBD1 (6 bases). CDR1 and CDR2 from the germline V gene are SGHDT and YYEEEE. The CDR3 is 15 residues long. The V gene lost 2 bases and the J gene lost 9 bases, with 15 bases spanning the gap. CDR3 loop: CASSLKTGRGSPLHF. CDR3 DNA sequence: TGTGCCAGCAGCTTAAAAACAGGGAGAGGTTCACCCCTCCACTTT.

The chain employs TRBV6-2 or TRBV6-3 and TRBJ1-2; possible D gene TRBD1, 6 bases. The V gene's germline CDR1 is MNHEY and CDR2 SVGEGT. This CDR3 has 14 residues. Trimming removed 0 bases at V and 5 bases at J, with 10 bases between. The CDR3 DNA sequence: TGTGCCAGCAGTTACTCGGGGGCCGGATATGGCTACACCTTC. It codes for CASSYSGAGYGYTF.

Remarks on this clone: Mismatch with germline at one junction end may stem from a read error. In the same sample, other DNA sequences code for this CDR3. The V gene is TRBV3-1 (or the pseudogene TRBV3-2), the J gene TRBJ1-5; maybe TRBD1 (6 bases). In germline, CDR1 is LGHDT, CDR2 YNNKEL (reference sequence). This CDR3 has 20 residues. The DNA of the CDR3 is TGTGCCAGCAGCCAAGACTCCGGACAGCGGTTCAAAGTGAGCAATCAGCCCCAACATTTT. It encodes CASSQDSGQRFKVSNQPQHF.

As for this clone: At the DNA level, this CDR3 is encoded by other sequences in the same sample as well. The chain combines TRBV6-1 with TRBJ2-7; possible D gene TRBD1, 5 bases. The CDR3 loop spans 15 amino acids. V lost 3 bases and J lost 0, with 12 bases in between. Germline CDR1 is MNHNS and CDR2 is SASEGT. CDR3 region: CASSEGRLSSYEQYF. In DNA, the CDR3 is TGTGCCAGCAGTGAGGGGCGCCTAAGCTCCTACGAGCAGTACTTC.

The rearrangement uses TRBV5-4 and TRBJ2-7; 7 nucleotides align to TRBD1. Germline V gene data show CDR1 as SGHNT and CDR2 as YYREEE (reference sequence). The V segment lost 3 bases and the J segment 3 bases; nucleotides outside the gene matches: 6. This CDR3 is built from 14 residues. This CDR3 reads CASSSGQINYEQYF. The DNA for the CDR3 is TGTGCCAGCAGCTCGGGACAGATTAACTACGAGCAGTACTTC.

The rearrangement links TRBV5-1 to TRBJ2-2; 7 nucleotides align to TRBD1. In germline, CDR1 is SGHRS, CDR2 YFSETQ. This CDR3 spans 16 amino acids. J was trimmed by 1 base and V by 0 bases; bases with no gene match: 3. CDR3 in DNA: TGCGCCAGCAGCTTGGCCGACAGGGTGAACACCGGGGAGCTGTTTTTT. It specifies CASSLADRVNTGELFF.

The genes are TRBV5-4 and TRBJ2-5; a weak D match, TRBD2 (6 bases). The germline CDR1 and CDR2 sequences are SGHNT and YYREEE (reference sequence). This CDR3 is built from 16 residues. V was pared by 6 bases and J by 5 bases, with 23 bases between. The CDR3 spells CASKLRGSGEAETQYF. As DNA, the CDR3 is TGTGCCAGCAAGCTCCGGGGTAGCGGTGAAGCGGAGACCCAGTACTTC.

This chain uses TRBV5-5 with TRBJ2-7; D call uncertain. This CDR3 is built from 15 residues. The V and J ends lost 1 base and 6 bases respectively, with 17 bases between them. Per germline, CDR1 SGHKS and CDR2 YYEKEE (reference sequence). Here the CDR3 DNA reads TGTGCCAGCAGCTTGCGAGCCATACCTGTACGCGAGCAGTACTTC. Translating gives CASSLRAIPVREQYF.

J is TRBJ2-1 and V is TRBV5-1; weak D call: TRBD1 (5 bases). V gave up 0 bases and J gave up 1 base, with 11 bases separating them. Germline V gives CDR1 SGHRS, CDR2 YFSETQ. CDR3 length: 16 residues. CDR3 loop: CASSLGTGYSYNEQFF. CDR3 nucleotides: TGCGCCAGCAGCTTGGGTACAGGCTATTCCTACAATGAGCAGTTCTTC.

The chain has TRBV27 and TRBJ2-1, with D perhaps matching TRBD2 (6 bases). CDR1 is MNHEY, CDR2 SMNVEV, per germline (reference sequence). The CDR3 length is 16 residues. V lost 8 bases and J lost 4, with 21 bases in between. This CDR3 is CASGSQGGSRYNEQFF. As DNA, the CDR3 is TGTGCCAGCGGGTCCCAGGGAGGTTCGCGGTACAATGAGCAGTTCTTC.

The chain joins TRBV7-3 to TRBJ1-2; a weak D match, TRBD1 (5 bases). The length of the CDR3 is 16 residues. V shed 6 bases and J shed 3 bases, with 20 bases lying between them. Germline V CDR1 and CDR2: SGHTA, FQGTGA. The CDR3 nucleotides read TGTGCCAGCAGTCCCCAATCGGGGGGAGCCTACTATGGCTACACCTTC. Translated: CASSPQSGGAYYGYTF.

This chain uses TRBV27 with TRBJ2-5, with 7 bases lining up with TRBD1. Per the germline V gene, CDR1 is MNHEY and CDR2 is SMNVEV (reference sequence). With 6 bases clipped from V and 4 bases from J, the junction kept 14 bases outside the gene matches. This CDR3 has 16 residues. The CDR3 bases are TGTGCCAGCAGCCTCAAGGGGGCGCGTCCGCCAGAGACCCAGTACTTC. Translation gives CASSLKGARPPETQYF.

The chain combines TRBV6-4 with TRBJ1-2; D gene uncertain. Germline V CDR1 and CDR2: MRHNA, SNTAGT. Trimming took off 6 bases at V and 5 bases at J, with 10 bases between the two ends. The CDR3 is made up of 12 amino acids. This chain's CDR3 is CASSEPGYGYTF. CDR3 in DNA: TGTGCCAGCAGCGAACCCGGGTATGGCTACACCTTC.

The chain recombines TRBV6-5 with TRBJ1-1; D perhaps matches TRBD1 (5 bases). The V and J ends lost 0 bases and 11 bases respectively, with 13 bases between them. CDR3 size: 13 residues. Germline lookup yields CDR1 MNHEY and CDR2 SVGAGI. The DNA for the CDR3 is TGTGCCAGCAGTTACTCGACTGACAGAAGGGCTTTCTTT. Translated, it gives CASSYSTDRRAFF.

Points on this clone: The sample carries other DNA sequences with the same CDR3. The J gene is TRBJ1-5, the V gene TRBV7-2; D is ambiguous. The V end was cut by 3 bases, the J end by 7 bases, with 7 bases between. Looked up from germline, CDR1 is SGHTA and CDR2 is FQGNSA. This CDR3 has 12 residues. CDR3 amino acids: CASSFRGQPQHF. DNA for the CDR3: TGTGCCAGCAGCTTTAGAGGACAGCCCCAGCATTTT.

The V call is TRBV7-6, the J call TRBJ1-3, with TRBD1 identical over 7 bases. The CDR3 has 17 residues. With V trimmed by 5 bases and J by 0 bases, 10 bases remained unmatched. In germline, CDR1 is SGHVS, CDR2 FNYEAQ. The CDR3 nucleotides read TGTGCCAGCAGCCTAAAAGGGGACAGCCACTCTGGAAACACCATATATTTT. Protein: CASSLKGDSHSGNTIYF. The full variable domain, rest sourced from reference TRBV7-6 and TRBJ1-3, is GAGVSQSPRYKVTKRGQDVALRCDPISGHVSLYWYRQALGQGPEFLTYFNYEAQQDKSGLPNDRFSAERPEGSISTLTIQRTEQRDSAMYRCASSLKGDSHSGNTIYFGEGSWLTVV.

This chain links TRBV9 with TRBJ1-2; the D gene is possibly TRBD1 (5 bases). The CDR3 contains 15 residues. Trimming shortened V by 1 base and J by 0 bases, and 10 bases separated the two germline ends. Per germline, CDR1 SGDLS and CDR2 YYNGEE. In nucleotides, the CDR3 is TGTGCCAGCAGCGTACAGGGAATGGCTAACTATGGCTACACCTTC. This gives the protein CASSVQGMANYGYTF.

The chain combines TRBV6-7 with TRBJ1-3; D gene unclear. TRBV6-7 is an ORF for which the function is uncertain. There are 14 residues in the CDR3. The V end lost 2 bases, the J end lost 2 bases, and 7 bases lay between the germline ends. The CDR3 here is CASSYEEAGNTIYF. The DNA of the CDR3 is TGTGCCAGCAGTTACGAGGAAGCTGGAAACACCATATATTTT.

The chain is built from TRBV3-1 (or the pseudogene TRBV3-2) and TRBJ2-2; TRBD2 aligns across 13 bases. Germline CDR1 and CDR2: LGHDT and YNNKEL (reference sequence). The CDR3 runs 20 residues. V gave up 4 bases and J gave up 4 bases; unmatched junction bases: 15. For the CDR3, the DNA is TGTGCCAGCAGCCCACCCGGACTAGCGGGAGATCGCTCGTGCACCGGGGAGCTGTTTTTT. Its protein product is CASSPPGLAGDRSCTGELFF.

The sample holds one count of this clone. The chain couples TRBV11-3 to TRBJ2-2; 7 bases are a match to TRBD2. Germline CDR1 is SGHNT and CDR2 is YENEEA. V gave up 4 bases and J gave up 8 bases; unmatched junction bases: 4. The CDR3 contains 13 residues. CDR3 sequence (DNA): TGTGCCAGCAGCTCCTGGGGGGGTGGGGAGCTGTTTTTT. It yields the protein CASSSWGGGELFF. Combining the CDR3 with reference TRBV11-3 and TRBJ2-2 gives the whole variable domain EAGVVQSPRYKIIEKKQPVAFWCNPISGHNTLYWYLQNLGQGPELLIRYENEEAVDDSQLPKDRFSAERLKGVDSTLKIQPAELGDSAVYLCASSSWGGGELFFGEGSRLTVL.

CDR3 amino acids: CASSRGGAADTQYF. The CDR3 DNA follows: TGTGCCAGCAGTCGCGGGGGGGCGGCAGATACGCAGTATTTT. The chain recombines TRBV2 with TRBJ2-3, with 9 bases that match TRBD2. CDR1 is SNHLY and CDR2 is FYNNEI in the germline V gene. The trim removed 5 bases at V and 4 bases at J, leaving 4 bases unmatched. CDR3 length: 14 amino acids. Complete variable domain (other parts from reference TRBV2 and TRBJ2-3): EPEVTQTPSHQVTQMGQEVILRCVPISNHLYFYWYRQILGQKVEFLVSFYNNEISEKSEIFDDQFSVERPDGSNFTLKIRSTKLEDSAMYFCASSRGGAADTQYFGPGTRLTVL.

The chain combines TRBV6-6 with TRBJ1-6, with a weak D call TRBD1 (6 bases). The CDR3 spans 15 residues. V dropped 7 bases and J dropped 14 bases, with 24 bases sitting between them. Germline values: CDR1 MNHNY, CDR2 SVGAGI (reference sequence). The CDR3 protein is CASNHTPLTGQTLHF. In DNA, the CDR3 is TGTGCCAGCAACCATACCCCCTTGACAGGCCAGACCCTCCACTTT.

J is TRBJ2-7 and V is TRBV11-1; TRBD1 matches 8 bases. Germline values: CDR1 SGHAT, CDR2 FQDESV (reference sequence). V shed 5 bases and J 3 bases; nucleotides not matched to a gene: 12. The CDR3 covers 16 residues. The CDR3 loop is CASSRTGPTGGYEQYF. The DNA of the CDR3 is TGTGCCAGCAGCCGGACAGGGCCAACGGGCGGCTACGAGCAGTACTTC.

The chain couples TRBV27 to TRBJ1-2; 8 positions agree with TRBD1. V lost 3 bases, J lost 7 bases, and 4 bases stayed unmatched. CDR1 and CDR2 (germline): MNHEY, SMNVEV (reference sequence). CDR3 length: 13 amino acids. The CDR3 spells CASSFSGGRGYTF. CDR3 in DNA: TGTGCCAGCAGTTTTTCAGGGGGCCGTGGCTACACCTTC.

CDR3 sequence reads: CASNYDRGSYGYTF. In DNA form, the CDR3 reads TGTGCCAGTAATTATGACCGGGGTTCCTATGGCTACACCTTC. The chain combines TRBV19 with TRBJ1-2; D ambiguous. The CDR3 runs 14 residues. Looked up from germline, CDR1 is LNHDA and CDR2 is SQIVND (reference sequence). Trimming stripped 7 bases from V and 4 bases from J, with 16 bases between.